Listed here are 26 T cell receptor beta chains from one sample, sequenced in a study of blood T cells in healthy people across ages. A second about 6 to 11 cycle PCR used barcoded and J-beta primers. From the 5' RACE reads, TCRdb called clonotypes with MiXCR, one entry per CDR3 protein. The sample contains 1.4 million to 1.5 million distinct CDR3 sequences, 42% of which appear only once. Specimen: blood. The receptors were sampled from a woman under 30 in good health.

There are a few counts of this clonotype. The rearrangement uses TRBV29-1 and TRBJ2-7; D perhaps matches TRBD1 (6 bases). The CDR3 is 14 residues long. V dropped 2 bases and J dropped 7 bases, with 18 bases sitting between them. Germline V lookup: CDR1 SQVTM, CDR2 ANQGSEA. This chain's CDR3 is CSVESLEGDNEQYF. The CDR3 DNA follows: TGCAGCGTTGAAAGTCTAGAGGGGGATAATGAGCAGTACTTC.

On this clonotype itself: The junction shows a germline mismatch at one end, possibly a read error. The chain joins TRBV15 to TRBJ2-5; no clear D gene. This CDR3 comprises 14 residues. The V gene's germline CDR1 is LNHNV and CDR2 YYDKDF (reference sequence). The CDR3 protein is CATSREGSKEIQYF. CDR3 DNA sequence: TGTGCCACCAGCAGAGAGGGGTCCAAAGAGATCCAGTACTTC.

On this clonotype: A single base separates this from a much larger clone, so it may be a read error. The rearrangement links TRBV29-1 to TRBJ2-5; TRBD2 aligns across 11 bases. The CDR3 length is 15 residues. Germline trimming cut 7 bases from V and 11 bases from J; bases unmatched to any gene: 18. CDR1 and CDR2 from the germline V gene are SQVTM and ANQGSEA. In DNA form, the CDR3 reads TGCAGCGGGCTGGGACTAGCGGAAGTCTACAATGAGCAGTACTTC. Translation: CSGLGLAEVYNEQYF.

The chain combines TRBV7-9 with TRBJ1-1; D unclear. V dropped 7 bases and J dropped 10 bases, with 28 bases sitting between them. The CDR3 has 16 residues. Germline V CDR1 and CDR2: SEHNR, FQNEAQ (reference sequence). CDR3 sequence (DNA): TGTGCCAGCACCCAGTCGCAAAAGCCCCATTCCCACGGAGCTTTCTTT. This translates into CASTQSQKPHSHGAFF.

A few counts support this clonotype. The rearrangement uses TRBV6-1 and TRBJ2-1, with D perhaps matching TRBD2 (7 bases). The CDR3 has 13 residues. V lost 1 base and J lost 11, with 12 bases in between. Germline assignment: CDR1 MNHNS and CDR2 SASEGT. The CDR3 nucleotides read TGTGCCAGCAGTGAAGAGGGGGGAGGGAAGCAGTTCTTC. Translated, it gives CASSEEGGGKQFF.

This rearrangement joins TRBV27 to TRBJ2-3; D may be TRBD1 (5 bases). The germline V gene has CDR1 MNHEY and CDR2 SMNVEV (reference sequence). Trimming cost V 11 bases and J 2 bases, with 14 bases left between them. This CDR3 comprises 13 residues. CDR3 residues: CASRGGFTDTQYF. CDR3 nucleotide sequence: TGTGCCTCAAGGGGTGGGTTCACAGATACGCAGTATTTT.

The rearrangement uses TRBV5-1 and TRBJ2-7, with D possibly TRBD1 on 6 matching bases. Germline CDR1 SGHRS, CDR2 YFSETQ. CDR3 length: 14 residues. Deletions cut 4 bases from V and 5 bases from J, with 16 bases between. In DNA, the CDR3 is TGCGCCAGCAGCCTTGGACAGCTTGCACACGAGCAGTACTTC. It is translated as CASSLGQLAHEQYF.

This clonotype appeared a few times. This chain links TRBV3-1 with TRBJ1-2; 9 bases are shared with TRBD1. Germline-derived CDR1 and CDR2 are LGHDT and YNNKEL (reference sequence). Trimming at V came to 3 bases and at J to 6 bases, leaving 5 bases not matched to a gene. This CDR3 region has 14 residues. In DNA, the CDR3 is TGTGCCAGCAGCCAGGGACAGGGTCCCAATGGCTACACCTTC. It yields the protein CASSQGQGPNGYTF.

About this clonotype: At one of its ends the junction is not consistent with the germline gene, which may arise from a read error. The chain has TRBV15 and TRBJ2-1; 8 bases are a match to TRBD1. CDR1 is LNHNV and CDR2 is YYDKDF in the germline V gene (reference sequence). This CDR3 region has 14 residues. The CDR3 DNA reads TGTGCCACCGGCAGACAGGGGACAAACAATGAGCAGTTCTTC. The encoded protein is CATGRQGTNNEQFF.

The J gene is TRBJ1-4, the V gene TRBV7-9; D not certain. The V end lost 5 bases, the J end lost 13 bases, and 23 bases lay between the germline ends. CDR3 length: 15 residues. Germline lookup yields CDR1 SEHNR and CDR2 FQNEAQ (reference sequence). The CDR3 here is CASSPPLQQMDVLFF. The DNA of the CDR3 is TGTGCCAGCAGCCCGCCGCTTCAACAGATGGATGTACTGTTTTTT.

The rearrangement links TRBV2 to TRBJ1-6; no firm D call. This CDR3 spans 11 amino acids. Germline CDR1 is SNHLY and CDR2 is FYNNEI. The germline V and J ends were trimmed by 9 bases and 6 bases, with 6 bases remaining between them. The CDR3 sequence: CARGPNSPLHF. CDR3 nucleotides: TGTGCCAGGGGTCCTAATTCACCCCTCCACTTT.

With regard to this clonotype: At one end, the junction sequence differs from germline, possibly due to a read error. The chain has TRBV6-6 and TRBJ1-5; tentative D call: TRBD1 (5 bases). This CDR3 is 16 amino acids long. Germline CDR1 reads MNHNY; CDR2 reads SVGAGI (reference sequence). In nucleotides, the CDR3 is TGTGCCGGCAGTTACCCGATCCCGACAGTCAATCAGCCCCAGCATTTT. It yields the protein CAGSYPIPTVNQPQHF.

The rearrangement links TRBV9 to TRBJ2-7; TRBD2 is a possible D gene (6 bases). Trimming removed 3 bases at V and 7 bases at J, with 17 bases between. The germline CDR1 and CDR2 sequences are SGDLS and YYNGEE. The CDR3 is made up of 14 amino acids. CDR3 DNA sequence: TGTGCCAGCAGCGGTCGGGACTCCGGGTTGGAGCAGTACTTC. Translating gives CASSGRDSGLEQYF.

This clonotype has a handful of counts. The rearrangement links TRBV20-1 to TRBJ2-3, with D possibly being TRBD2 (6 bases). Looked up from germline, CDR1 is DFQATT and CDR2 is SNEGSKA (reference sequence). CDR3 length: 15 amino acids. The V end lost 6 bases, the J end lost 0 bases, and 16 bases lay between the germline ends. CDR3 DNA sequence: TGCAGTGCAAAGACTAGGGCGGGGAGCACAGATACGCAGTATTTT. This encodes CSAKTRAGSTDTQYF.

The rearrangement uses TRBV7-9 and TRBJ2-5; D unclear. The assigned J gene may be wrong: the sequence end matches TRBJ2-7 better. Germline-derived CDR1 and CDR2 are SEHNR and FQNEAQ (reference sequence). The CDR3 contains 15 residues. CDR3 amino acids: CASAPYSEVLGEQYF. DNA for the CDR3: TGTGCCAGCGCCCCTTACAGTGAGGTTCTCGGCGAGCAGTACTTC.

This clonotype has only a few counts. The chain joins TRBV20-1 to TRBJ2-5; 9 bases fit TRBD2. The CDR3 has 14 amino acids. V shed 4 bases and J 3 bases; nucleotides not matched to a gene: 6. Per the germline V gene, CDR1 is DFQATT and CDR2 is SNEGSKA (reference sequence). This CDR3 reads CSAIPGTSKETQYF. The DNA of the CDR3 is TGCAGTGCTATACCCGGGACTAGCAAAGAGACCCAGTACTTC.

This clonotype occurred a few times. The chain is built from TRBV29-1 and TRBJ2-4, with a tentative D call TRBD2 (6 bases). Looked up from germline, CDR1 is SQVTM and CDR2 is ANQGSEA. Trimming removed 4 bases at V and 13 bases at J, with 14 bases between. CDR3 size: 11 residues. CDR3 nucleotides: TGCAGCGTTGCGGGAGTCGGGGAGCAGTACTTC. This codes for CSVAGVGEQYF.

As for this clonotype: Just one base apart from a much larger clone, this may be a read error. V gene TRBV12-3 or TRBV12-4 combines with J gene TRBJ1-1, with 7 bases that match TRBD1. With V trimmed by 4 bases and J by 0 bases, 5 bases remained unmatched. The CDR3 is made up of 15 amino acids. The CDR3 DNA is TGTGCCAGCAGTTGGCGGACAGGCGTGAACACTGAAGCTTTCTTT. The encoded protein is CASSWRTGVNTEAFF.

This chain links TRBV20-1 with TRBJ2-3; either TRBD1 or TRBD2 may supply D (5 bases each). Germline V gene lookup returns CDR1 DFQATT and CDR2 SNEGSKA (reference sequence). Trimming removed 4 bases at V and 4 bases at J, with 21 bases between. This CDR3 has 16 amino acids. This chain's CDR3 is CSATPTSGPRADTQYF. CDR3 nucleotide sequence: TGCAGTGCTACCCCGACTTCGGGGCCGCGGGCAGATACGCAGTATTTT.

The CDR3 spells CAIWWQQEETQYF. For the CDR3, the DNA is TGTGCCATTTGGTGGCAGCAGGAAGAGACCCAGTACTTC. The chain has TRBV5-4 and TRBJ2-5; no reliable D call. The V gene lost 9 bases and the J gene lost 3 bases, with 15 bases spanning the gap. The length of the CDR3 is 13 residues. Germline V gene data show CDR1 as SGHNT and CDR2 as YYREEE (reference sequence).

This clonotype showed up many times. The gene calls are TRBV3-1 and TRBJ2-3; D unclear. Looked up from germline, CDR1 is LGHDT and CDR2 is YNNKEL (reference sequence). The CDR3 has 13 residues. Deletions cut 2 bases from V and 2 bases from J, with 5 bases between. The DNA of the CDR3 is TGTGCCAGCAGCCAACTTAACACAGATACGCAGTATTTT. Encoded protein: CASSQLNTDTQYF.

The chain links TRBV3-1 to TRBJ1-2; 7 bases line up with TRBD1. There are 17 residues in the CDR3. J lost 0 bases, V lost 4 bases, and 11 bases had no gene match. Germline CDR1 and CDR2: LGHDT and YNNKEL (reference sequence). In DNA form, the CDR3 reads TGTGCCAGCAGCCTCCCTTCCAGGGGGGTAGCTAACTATGGCTACACCTTC. Its translation is CASSLPSRGVANYGYTF.

This chain links TRBV20-1 with TRBJ2-7; perhaps D is TRBD1 or TRBD2 (6 bases each). Trimming took off 3 bases at V and 9 bases at J, with 15 bases between the two ends. CDR1 is DFQATT, CDR2 SNEGSKA, per germline (reference sequence). The CDR3 covers 12 residues. The CDR3: CSASREQGGQYF. The CDR3 DNA reads TGCAGTGCTAGCAGGGAACAGGGAGGGCAGTACTTC.

J is TRBJ2-1 and V is TRBV12-3 or TRBV12-4, with D unresolved. CDR3 length: 13 residues. Trimming removed 6 bases at V and 4 bases at J, with 10 bases between. As DNA, the CDR3 is TGTGCCAGCAGCTGGGCCCAGTACAATGAGCAGTTCTTC. Amino acid sequence: CASSWAQYNEQFF.

The chain recombines TRBV20-1 with TRBJ1-2, with D possibly being TRBD1 (6 bases). This CDR3 spans 16 amino acids. In germline, CDR1 is DFQATT, CDR2 SNEGSKA (reference sequence). V gave up 5 bases and J gave up 6 bases, with 25 bases separating them. The CDR3 spells CSAGLRGAGYSNGYTF. The CDR3 nucleotides are TGCAGTGCTGGATTAAGGGGGGCAGGGTATAGTAATGGCTACACCTTC.

This sequence joins TRBV10-3 and TRBJ2-5; no clear D. With 0 bases removed from V and 11 bases from J, the gap between germline ends came to 25 bases. The CDR3 has 17 amino acids. CDR1 and CDR2 from the germline V gene are ENHRY and SYGVKD. DNA of the CDR3: TGTGCCATCAGTGAGTCGCCAGGATCCCCCTTGCGTTTAGAGCAGTACTTC. This encodes CAISESPGSPLRLEQYF.